The clone carrying this T cell receptor (beta chain) was detected once. Its target is unknown. This record belongs to a study of T cell repertoires in cytomegalovirus infection. Study overall: In public TCR beta signatures, there were indications of both CMV infection and matching HLA type.

The CDR3 is made up of 14 amino acids. V lost 6 bases, J lost 6 bases, and 4 bases stayed unmatched. TCRdb re-derived calls from the reads in MiXCR, one entry per CDR3 protein. The data hold some 680,000 distinct CDR3 sequences, with 35% to 45% observed a single time. General study points: CMV carriers having the relevant HLA were flagged by cumulative public TCR beta family frequency. HLA-C-restricted CMV-specific TCR beta clonotypes prevailed in the ex vivo response.

The receptor was derived from a human donor in good health (CMV status not recorded). Some clones in this sample may be carry-over from other donors' samples. The J gene is TRBJ2-7, the V gene TRBV12-3 or TRBV12-4, with TRBD2 matching 14 bases. The sample comprised PBMCs. In nucleotides, the CDR3 is TGTGCCAGCAGGGGGACTAGCGGGAGCGCCGAGCAGTACTTC. It codes for CASRGTSGSAEQYF.